This is a list of T cell receptor beta chains from one sample in a study of blood T cell repertoires in COVID-19. Sequencing was performed with immunoSEQ multiplex PCR; in TCRdb, only in-frame clones are kept and a portion is missing. This table holds 150,000 to 200,000 clones, around four fifths found once. The source material was peripheral blood. Receptors were obtained from a woman in her 70s with COVID-19, enrolled during active disease. The CDR3 runs from the conserved cysteine through the conserved F or W. Fields, in order: V gene, J gene, D gene, clone size, CDR3 protein, CDR3 DNA. D genes are given only for firm matches. Where a row states a size, it is once, few, many or the class of an expanded clone; other rows omit it.

TRBV29-1	TRBJ1-1	NA	few	CSVGRGGEVNTEAFF	TGCAGCGTTGGGCGTGGAGGGGAAGTGAACACTGAAGCTTTCTTT
TRBV24-1	TRBJ2-2	NA	NA	CATSDFVNTGELFF	TGTGCCACCAGTGATTTCGTCAACACCGGGGAGCTGTTTTTT
TRBV4-1	TRBJ1-4	TRBD1	once	CASSQEPRTGRSATNEKLFF	TGCGCCAGCAGCCAAGAGCCGCGGACAGGGAGAAGTGCAACTAATGAAAAACTGTTTTTT
TRBV10-3	TRBJ1-1	NA	once	CAISDKNTEAFF	TGTGCCATCAGTGACAAGAACACTGAAGCTTTCTTT
TRBV28	TRBJ2-7	NA	NA	CASSSGPAGLLF	TGTGCCAGCAGTTCCGGACCGGCAGGACTACTCTTC
TRBV28	TRBJ1-2	NA	once	CASRPGGVSIYGYTF	TGTGCCAGCAGACCTGGGGGGGTCTCTATCTATGGCTACACCTTC
TRBV5-1	TRBJ2-1	TRBD1	once	CASSLGQGFNEQFF	TGCGCCAGCAGCTTGGGACAGGGCTTTAATGAGCAGTTCTTC
TRBV5-1	TRBJ2-7	TRBD1	NA	CASSHQGQASYEQYF	TGCGCCAGCAGCCATCAGGGACAGGCGAGCTACGAGCAGTACTTC
TRBV27	TRBJ2-4	TRBD2	few	CASSRASGRLLAKNIQYF	TGTGCCAGCAGCCGGGCTAGCGGGAGGTTATTAGCCAAAAACATTCAGTACTTC
TRBV29-1	TRBJ2-1	TRBD2	few	CSVELAGGPFLYNEQFF	TGCAGCGTTGAACTAGCGGGAGGGCCGTTTCTCTACAATGAGCAGTTCTTC
TRBV10-3	TRBJ1-3	NA	NA	CAISESGVTGNTIYF	TGTGCCATCAGTGAGTCGGGAGTAACTGGAAACACCATATATTTT
TRBV6-5	TRBJ2-7	TRBD2	NA	CASSSQGTSGRYEQYF	TGTGCCAGCAGTTCTCAGGGGACTAGCGGGAGATACGAGCAGTACTTC
TRBV7-3	TRBJ2-7	NA	once	CASSLMRDSKLHF	TGTGCCAGCAGCTTAATGCGGGATTCGAAATTGCACTTC
TRBV13	TRBJ2-3	TRBD1	once	CASSSRTGQGTDTQYF	TGTGCCAGCAGCTCTCGCACGGGACAGGGGACAGATACGCAGTATTTT
TRBV7-2	TRBJ2-7	NA	NA	CASTGQRGYEQYF	TGTGCCAGCACCGGACAGAGGGGATACGAGCAGTACTTC
TRBV2	TRBJ1-3	NA	NA	CASRGDRRGNTIYF	TGTGCCAGCAGGGGAGACAGGCGTGGAAACACCATATATTTT
TRBV7-2	TRBJ1-6	TRBD1	NA	CASSPGGGAENSPLHF	TGTGCCAGCAGCCCAGGAGGGGGCGCAGAGAATTCACCCCTCCACTTT
TRBV29-1	TRBJ2-7	NA	NA	CSVEGETSYEQYF	TGCAGCGTTGAAGGTGAGACTAGCTACGAGCAGTACTTC
TRBV28	TRBJ1-5	TRBD1	once	CASSTSAGTGPWGNQPQHF	TGTGCCAGCAGCACGTCGGCCGGGACAGGGCCCTGGGGCAATCAGCCCCAGCATTTT
TRBV12-3/TRBV12-4	TRBJ2-2	NA	NA	CASSLNIGELFF	TGTGCCAGCAGCCTAAATATCGGGGAGCTGTTTTTT
TRBV5-1	TRBJ1-1	TRBD1	NA	CASSLARGTGDNTEAFF	TGCGCCAGCAGCTTGGCCAGGGGGACAGGTGACAACACTGAAGCTTTCTTT
TRBV6-4	TRBJ2-7	TRBD2	NA	CASSELSSGSSYEQYF	TGTGCCAGCAGTGAGTTGTCTAGCGGCAGCTCCTACGAGCAGTACTTC
TRBV21-1	TRBJ1-5	NA	NA	CASSKVHGGQSDKERQPQHF	TGTGCCAGCAGCAAAGTCCATGGGGGACAGTCGGACAAGGAGAGGCAGCCCCAGCATTTT
TRBV10-3	TRBJ2-3	NA	NA	CAISESGGTSTDTQYF	TGTGCCATCAGTGAGTCGGGCGGGACTAGCACAGATACGCAGTATTTT
TRBV4-1	TRBJ1-1	NA	NA	CASKRSQDTEAFF	TGCGCCAGCAAAAGGTCTCAGGACACTGAAGCTTTCTTT
TRBV5-4	TRBJ2-7	TRBD2	once	CASRKLAGDSEQYF	TGTGCCAGCAGGAAGTTAGCGGGAGATAGTGAGCAGTACTTC
TRBV28	TRBJ2-5	TRBD2	few	CASNFGGTSGSQETQYF	TGTGCCAGCAACTTTGGCGGGACTAGCGGGAGCCAAGAGACCCAGTACTTC
TRBV5-6	TRBJ2-5	TRBD1	NA	CASSPDRDQTQYF	TGTGCCAGCAGCCCGGACAGGGATCAGACCCAGTACTTC
TRBV24-1	TRBJ1-6	NA	few	CATSPPRGSSNSPLHF	TGTGCCACCAGCCCCCCCCGGGGTTCATCTAATTCACCCCTCCACTTT
TRBV28	TRBJ2-7	TRBD1	NA	CASSPLPGQSAYEQYF	TGTGCCAGCAGCCCCCTCCCGGGACAGTCCGCCTACGAGCAGTACTTC